The source of this T cell receptor (beta chain) is a study of Graves' ophthalmopathy and Graves' hyperthyroidism. Overall study: The blood sample was drawn at first diagnosis and before any treatment. Study results and caveats: Most expanded clonotypes from thyroid (those above 0.001 frequency) were also found in blood.

V lost 5 bases and J lost 4, with 9 bases in between. The CDR3 runs to 13 residues. In its sample, this clonotype was seen many times. As yet, its antigen is unknown. TCR beta CDR3 regions were amplified from RNA transcripts. The first-round RT-PCR employed HTBI primers together with the Qiagen OneStep RT-PCR kit. A multiplex PCR was then performed as the second round. TCRdb used MiXCR to reprocess the multiplex PCR reads, holding one entry per CDR3 protein. This table holds over 500,000 distinct CDR3 sequences, approximately 22% found once. The source of this sequence is a young woman with stable Graves' hyperthyroidism. Some clones in this sample may be carry-over from other donors' samples. The chain joins TRBV12-3 or TRBV12-4 to TRBJ1-5; D not certain. Sequencing was performed on peripheral blood. The CDR3: CASSMRENQPQHF. CDR3 nucleotide sequence: TGTGCCAGCAGTATGCGGGAAAATCAGCCCCAGCATTTT.